This T cell receptor beta chain was sequenced during a study of blood T cell repertoires in COVID-19. Unmatched junction bases numbered 6, after V lost 6 bases and J lost 4 bases. Germline lookup yields CDR1 PRHDT and CDR2 FYEKMQ (reference sequence). This CDR3 has 15 residues. Per the authors' pipeline: Reference gene primer amplification yielded estimated nucleated cell counts. Generated by immunoSEQ multiplex PCR, the TCRdb table keeps only in-frame clones and is missing some. V and J calls and clone size come straight from that table; D and trimming were deduced from the DNA. The sample carries around 72,000 clones, 65% to 85% recorded once.

The clonotype originates from a woman in her fifties or sixties with acute or convalescent COVID-19. This chain connects TRBV13 to TRBJ2-7, with 13 positions matching TRBD2. Sequencing was performed on peripheral blood. CDR3: CASRQLAGGPYEQYF. Here the CDR3 DNA reads TGTGCCAGCAGACAACTAGCGGGAGGGCCATACGAGCAGTACTTC.